This TCR beta chain originates from a study of radiotherapy plus CTLA-4 blockade in lung cancer. Study-wide background: With about a third of patients having disease control, objective responses were seen in roughly 18%.

This CDR3 region has 15 residues. V was clipped by 6 bases and J by 5 bases; unmatched bases: 9. Germline V gene data show CDR1 as MGHDK and CDR2 as SYGVNS. Sequenced by immunoSEQ multiplex PCR; TCRdb stores in-frame clones only, minus some. The sample comprises about 73,000 clones, roughly 84% of which are singletons, and 40% rests with the top ten. The sequence derives from a human donor with non-small cell lung cancer that progressed on radiotherapy plus ipilimumab. The specimen comprised peripheral blood, sampled from a patient treated with radiotherapy plus ipilimumab. The chain is built from TRBV25-1 and TRBJ2-3; 9 bases agree with TRBD1. CDR3 coding DNA: TGTGCCAGCAGCCCGGACAGGGGCGACTTAGATACGCAGTATTTT. Amino acid sequence: CASSPDRGDLDTQYF.